The 26 T cell receptor beta chains below all came from one sample that was sequenced in a study of shared clonotypes between healthy human individuals. The method was immunoSEQ multiplex PCR; TCRdb's version includes in-frame clones alone and lacks a portion of them. This table has about 730,000 clones, 55% to 80% appearing once. The material sequenced was memory CD4+ T cells sorted from blood. Subset meaning: CD45RA-negative fraction. The receptors were gathered from a woman under 40 in good health.

The CDR3 is CASTVEPGNYNEQFF. The DNA for the CDR3 is TGTGCCAGCACCGTGGAGCCAGGGAATTATAATGAGCAGTTCTTC. The V gene is TRBV2, the J gene TRBJ2-1; a possible D gene is TRBD1 (5 bases). V shed 7 bases and J shed 7 bases, with 20 bases lying between them. Germline loops: CDR1 SNHLY, CDR2 FYNNEI. CDR3 size: 15 residues. Complete variable domain (other parts from reference TRBV2 and TRBJ2-1): EPEVTQTPSHQVTQMGQEVILRCVPISNHLYFYWYRQILGQKVEFLVSFYNNEISEKSEIFDDQFSVERPDGSNFTLKIRSTKLEDSAMYFCASTVEPGNYNEQFFGPGTRLTVL.

This clone was picked up a small number of times. The J gene is TRBJ1-2, the V gene TRBV11-2, with D tentatively TRBD1 (5 bases). This CDR3 is 13 amino acids long. In germline, CDR1 is SGHAT, CDR2 FQNNGV. V gave up 0 bases and J gave up 11 bases, with 13 bases separating them. The CDR3 protein is CASSLDQGRVYTF. Here the CDR3 DNA reads TGTGCCAGCAGCTTAGATCAAGGCAGGGTGTACACCTTC.

V and J are TRBV7-2 and TRBJ1-3; D is ambiguous. Deletions cut 6 bases from V and 2 bases from J, with 11 bases between. Per germline, CDR1 SGHTA and CDR2 FQGNSA. This CDR3 contains 14 residues. The CDR3, as DNA: TGTGCCAGCAGTCAACGGAGGACTGGAAACACCATATATTTT. Protein sequence: CASSQRRTGNTIYF.

This clone appeared a few times. The J gene is TRBJ2-2, the V gene TRBV25-1, with 10 bases fitting TRBD1. V dropped 6 bases and J dropped 5; count of bases not matched to a gene: 15. Germline CDR1 reads MGHDK; CDR2 reads SYGVNS. This CDR3 has 18 amino acids. The CDR3 DNA reads as TGTGCCAGCAGGAAGACCGGGACAGGGGTCTTTGGGACCGGGGAGCTGTTTTTT. Amino acid sequence: CASRKTGTGVFGTGELFF.

The rearrangement links TRBV6-4 to TRBJ2-1; TRBD1 matches 8 bases. The ends lost 9 bases at V and 1 base at J; junction bases unmatched: 8. The CDR3 runs to 15 residues. Germline assignment: CDR1 MRHNA and CDR2 SNTAGT. As DNA, the CDR3 is TGTGCCAGTAGGATCGACAGGGGATCCTACAATGAGCAGTTCTTC. Translating gives CASRIDRGSYNEQFF.

A single count supports this clone. This chain uses TRBV15 with TRBJ2-5; no definite D call. CDR1 and CDR2 (germline): LNHNV, YYDKDF (reference sequence). Trimming removed 5 bases from V and 4 bases from J, with 8 bases in between. The CDR3 consists of 12 residues. CDR3 in amino acids: CATSENTETQYF. The DNA for the CDR3 is TGTGCCACCAGCGAAAACACAGAGACCCAGTACTTC. Based on the CDR3 plus reference TRBV15 and TRBJ2-5, the full variable domain is DAMVIQNPRYQVTQFGKPVTLSCSQTLNHNVMYWYQQKSSQAPKLLFHYYDKDFNNEADTPDNFQSRRPNTSFCFLDIRSPGLGDTAMYLCATSENTETQYFGPGTRLLVL.

The gene calls are TRBV7-8 and TRBJ1-3; D gene ambiguous. Germline V gene lookup returns CDR1 SGHVS and CDR2 FQNEAQ. The CDR3 contains 13 residues. The V end lost 5 bases, the J end lost 4 bases, and 9 bases lay between the germline ends. CDR3 protein: CASSLNEGNTIYF. CDR3 in DNA: TGTGCCAGCAGCCTAAATGAGGGAAACACCATATATTTT.

This clone was recorded at least ten times. The chain couples TRBV19 to TRBJ1-4; D remains ambiguous. The CDR3 is 17 amino acids. Germline CDR1 and CDR2: LNHDA and SQIVND (reference sequence). Trimming left V 0 bases short and J 5 bases short, with 16 bases between. CDR3 in DNA: TGTGCCAGTAGTATAGATCGCGAGGCCGACGTCAATGAAAAACTGTTTTTT. It is translated as CASSIDREADVNEKLFF.

The chain recombines TRBV2 with TRBJ2-7, with TRBD2 matching over 10 bases. The CDR3 runs 15 residues. The germline CDR1 and CDR2 sequences are SNHLY and FYNNEI. The trim removed 4 bases at V and 6 bases at J, leaving 9 bases unmatched. The DNA of the CDR3 is TGTGCCAGCAGTGCCGTTTGGACTAGCGGCTCCGAGCAGTACTTC. It specifies CASSAVWTSGSEQYF.

V gene TRBV19 combines with J gene TRBJ1-3; D not resolved. V gave up 6 bases and J gave up 0 bases, with 12 bases separating them. The CDR3 spans 15 residues. Germline CDR1 LNHDA, CDR2 SQIVND (reference sequence). The CDR3 loop reads CASRYLDGSGNTIYF. CDR3 DNA sequence: TGTGCCAGTAGATACCTAGACGGCTCTGGAAACACCATATATTTT.

The CDR3 coding sequence is TGTGCCAGCAGTGATGACAGGGTCGGGGAAAAACTGTTTTTT. Amino acid sequence: CASSDDRVGEKLFF. The rearrangement uses TRBV25-1 and TRBJ1-4; 7 nucleotides match TRBD1. The CDR3 contains 14 residues. CDR1 and CDR2 (germline): MGHDK, SYGVNS. Germline trimming cut 3 bases from V and 8 bases from J; bases unmatched to any gene: 6. Full variable domain (outside the CDR3, taken from reference TRBV25-1 and TRBJ1-4): EADIYQTPRYLVIGTGKKITLECSQTMGHDKMYWYQQDPGMELHLIHYSYGVNSTEKGDLSSESTVSRIRTEHFPLTLESARPSHTSQYLCASSDDRVGEKLFFGSGTQLSVL.

This rearrangement joins TRBV25-1 to TRBJ1-5, with a possible D match to TRBD1 (6 bases). There are 16 residues in the CDR3. Trimming cost V 3 bases and J 3 bases, with 15 bases left between them. In germline, CDR1 is MGHDK, CDR2 SYGVNS. The CDR3 sequence is CASSDPLAGDNQPQHF. The DNA for the CDR3 is TGTGCCAGCAGTGACCCCCTCGCAGGGGACAATCAGCCCCAGCATTTT.

V is TRBV6-6 and J is TRBJ1-2; possibly TRBD1 for D (6 bases). The CDR3 covers 14 residues. CDR1 is MNHNY and CDR2 is SVGAGI in the germline V gene (reference sequence). V lost 2 bases and J 8 bases, leaving 15 bases between the germline ends. The chain's CDR3 is CASSYPQGGEGYTF. The CDR3 region has the DNA TGTGCCAGCAGTTACCCACAGGGAGGGGAAGGCTACACCTTC.

The chain uses TRBV9 and TRBJ2-5, with 8 bases matching TRBD2. CDR1 is SGDLS and CDR2 is YYNGEE in the germline V gene. The junction had 9 bases not matched to a gene; V was cut back by 3 bases and J by 2 bases. The CDR3 consists of 16 residues. CDR3 loop: CASSGLSAGVQETQYF. CDR3 in DNA: TGTGCCAGCAGCGGATTGTCAGCGGGAGTACAAGAGACCCAGTACTTC.

In the case of this clone: Distinct nucleotide sequences in the sample also encode this CDR3. The V call is TRBV7-9, the J call TRBJ2-7, with a weak D call TRBD2 (5 bases). CDR1 SEHNR and CDR2 FQNEAQ come from the germline V gene (reference sequence). The CDR3 length is 13 residues. Trimming removed 1 base at V and 5 bases at J, with 9 bases between. This chain's CDR3 is CASSLGLANEQYF. CDR3 DNA: TGTGCCAGCAGCTTAGGGCTAGCAAACGAGCAGTACTTC.

V and J are TRBV11-2 and TRBJ2-5; 14 nucleotides match TRBD2. V lost 3 bases to trimming and J lost 7 bases; unmatched junction nucleotides: 10. The CDR3 sequence is 17 residues long. The germline gives CDR1 SGHAT, CDR2 FQNNGV. The CDR3 here is CASSFPATSGRGRTQYF. The CDR3 DNA sequence: TGTGCCAGCAGCTTCCCAGCGACTAGCGGGAGGGGGAGGACCCAGTACTTC.

In this sample, this clone turned up a few times. The rearrangement joins TRBV6-1 to TRBJ2-3; no firm D call. V was shortened by 6 bases and J by 2 bases, with 6 bases between the two germline ends. The germline CDR1 and CDR2 sequences are MNHNS and SASEGT. CDR3 length: 12 residues. Here the CDR3 DNA reads TGTGCCAGCAGCGAAAACACAGATACGCAGTATTTT. It is translated as CASSENTDTQYF.

The V call is TRBV19, the J call TRBJ1-5; D uncertain. The germline CDR1 and CDR2 sequences are LNHDA and SQIVND (reference sequence). The CDR3 is 16 amino acids. V gave up 2 bases and J gave up 2 bases, with 13 bases separating them. The CDR3 reads CASSISTGVGNQPQHF. CDR3 coding DNA: TGTGCCAGTAGTATAAGTACTGGGGTGGGCAATCAGCCCCAGCATTTT. The full variable domain, in which reference TRBV19 and TRBJ1-5 provide the parts outside the CDR3, is DGGITQSPKYLFRKEGQNVTLSCEQNLNHDAMYWYRQDPGQGLRLIYYSQIVNDFQKGDIAEGYSVSREKKESFPLTVTSAQKNPTAFYLCASSISTGVGNQPQHFGDGTRLSIL.

This chain connects TRBV2 to TRBJ2-5, with D perhaps TRBD1 (6 bases). The assigned J gene may be wrong: the sequence end matches TRBJ2-7 better. Germline CDR1 reads SNHLY; CDR2 reads FYNNEI. The CDR3 totals 14 residues. The CDR3 spells CASSGSGYRDEQYF. The CDR3 nucleotides read TGTGCCAGCAGTGGATCAGGGTACAGGGACGAGCAGTACTTC.

This clone was observed a single time. The rearrangement joins TRBV6-5 to TRBJ1-5; D remains ambiguous. Germline CDR1 is MNHEY and CDR2 is SVGAGI. V dropped 5 bases and J dropped 6 bases, with 17 bases sitting between them. This CDR3 has 15 residues. CDR3: CASSNQLQASQPQHF. For the CDR3, the DNA is TGTGCCAGCAGTAATCAGTTGCAGGCTAGTCAGCCCCAGCATTTT.

This clone was counted a single time. The junction shows a germline mismatch at one end, possibly a read error. J is TRBJ2-1 and V is TRBV28; D is possibly TRBD2 (5 bases). The CDR3 length is 12 residues. Germline V gene lookup returns CDR1 MDHEN and CDR2 SYDVKM. The CDR3 reads CASTPLGWRGIF. In DNA form, the CDR3 reads TGTGCCAGCACCCCCCTGGGGTGGCGAGGGATCTTC.

This clone was counted ten times or more. J is TRBJ2-2 and V is TRBV6-4; the match to TRBD2 covers 11 bases. The CDR3 totals 15 residues. Germline V lookup: CDR1 MRHNA, CDR2 SNTAGT. The V gene end was trimmed by 6 bases and the J gene end by 6 bases; junction bases not matched to a gene: 6. CDR3 sequence: CASRTSGSGSGELFF. The CDR3 coding sequence is TGTGCCAGCAGAACTAGCGGGAGTGGCTCCGGGGAGCTGTTTTTT.

This sequence joins TRBV5-1 and TRBJ1-1; 8 nucleotides match TRBD1. The CDR3 has 15 residues. Germline CDR1 and CDR2: SGHRS and YFSETQ. Trimming at V came to 4 bases and at J to 3 bases, leaving 8 bases not matched to a gene. The CDR3 is CASSGRGQGHTEAFF. The CDR3 DNA sequence: TGCGCCAGCAGCGGAAGAGGACAGGGCCACACTGAAGCTTTCTTT. Combining the CDR3 with reference TRBV5-1 and TRBJ1-1 gives the whole variable domain KAGVTQTPRYLIKTRGQQVTLSCSPISGHRSVSWYQQTPGQGLQFLFEYFSETQRNKGNFPGRFSGRQFSNSRSEMNVSTLELGDSALYLCASSGRGQGHTEAFFGQGTRLTVV.

The chain employs TRBV6-1 and TRBJ2-2, with no clear D. Germline V gene sequence: CDR1 MNHNS, CDR2 SASEGT. The V gene lost 2 bases and the J gene lost 1 base, with 8 bases spanning the gap. This CDR3 comprises 15 residues. The CDR3 region has the DNA TGTGCCAGCAGTGAACCCTATTTGAACACCGGGGAGCTGTTTTTT. Residues: CASSEPYLNTGELFF.

The chain is built from TRBV5-5 and TRBJ1-5, with D unresolved. Germline loops: CDR1 SGHKS, CDR2 YYEKEE (reference sequence). The CDR3 consists of 14 residues. Trimming took off 2 bases at V and 3 bases at J, with 9 bases between the two ends. The CDR3 spells CASSLSQHNQPQHF. CDR3 bases: TGTGCCAGCAGCTTATCACAGCACAATCAGCCCCAGCATTTT.

The sample holds many counts of this clone. This chain uses TRBV19 with TRBJ1-2, with D hard to call. V lost 4 bases, J lost 8 bases, and 14 bases lay in between. Per the germline V gene, CDR1 is LNHDA and CDR2 is SQIVND (reference sequence). The CDR3 has 13 residues. CDR3 sequence reads: CASSTITEGGYTF. In nucleotides, the CDR3 is TGTGCCAGTAGTACAATAACGGAAGGGGGCTACACCTTC.